These 24 T cell receptor beta chains came from one sample sequenced in a study of blood T cell repertoires in COVID-19. Only in-frame clones appear in the TCRdb table, and some are missing; sequencing was by immunoSEQ multiplex PCR. Of some 340,000 clones listed, around 80% are singletons. Material: peripheral blood. These receptors were taken from a man aged 25-45 years with active or convalescent COVID-19.

The sample holds a few counts of this clone. This chain links TRBV28 with TRBJ1-5; TRBD1 matches 8 bases. Per the germline V gene, CDR1 is MDHEN and CDR2 is SYDVKM. J was trimmed by 7 bases and V by 5 bases; bases with no gene match: 10. The CDR3 runs to 15 residues. CDR3 bases: TGTGCCAGCAGTCCATACCAGGGGGCTTGGCAGCCCCAGCATTTT. Its protein is CASSPYQGAWQPQHF.

The chain employs TRBV29-1 and TRBJ1-2; 7 bases align to TRBD1. The V gene's germline CDR1 is SQVTM and CDR2 ANQGSEA. The CDR3 has 14 residues. J was trimmed by 6 bases and V by 0 bases; bases with no gene match: 7. The CDR3 DNA reads as TGCAGCGTTGAAGAGGACAGGACTGGAGATGGCTACACCTTC. This encodes CSVEEDRTGDGYTF. Filled out from reference TRBV29-1 and TRBJ1-2, the complete variable domain reads SAVISQKPSRDICQRGTSLTIQCQVDSQVTMMFWYRQQPGQSLTLIATANQGSEATYESGFVIDKFPISRPNLTFSTLTVSNMSPEDSSIYLCSVEEDRTGDGYTFGSGTRLTVV.

This chain uses TRBV6-6 with TRBJ2-7; D possibly corresponds to TRBD2 (6 bases). Germline V gives CDR1 MNHNY, CDR2 SVGAGI (reference sequence). The CDR3 is 14 amino acids. The germline V and J ends were trimmed by 7 bases and 2 bases, with 15 bases remaining between them. The CDR3 region is CASTPLGSPYEQYF. DNA of the CDR3: TGTGCCAGCACTCCCCTCGGGAGCCCCTACGAGCAGTACTTC.

The genes are TRBV9 and TRBJ2-3, with D unclear. Germline V CDR1 and CDR2: SGDLS, YYNGEE. V dropped 10 bases and J dropped 5 bases, with 17 bases sitting between them. This CDR3 has 13 residues. DNA of the CDR3: TGTGCCCCAAGGAACACCCAGGTAGATACGCAGTATTTT. It is translated as CAPRNTQVDTQYF.

This clone was counted a few times. This chain uses TRBV24-1 with TRBJ1-3; D ambiguous. The V and J ends lost 0 bases and 3 bases respectively, with 11 bases between them. This CDR3 contains 16 residues. The germline CDR1 and CDR2 sequences are KGHDR and SFDVKD. CDR3: CATSDLRKTDGNTIYF. The CDR3 nucleotides read TGTGCCACCAGTGATTTGCGGAAGACTGATGGAAACACCATATATTTT.

The sample holds a few counts of this clone. The chain carries TRBV11-2 and TRBJ2-5; 11 bases are shared with TRBD2. CDR3 length: 19 residues. With 0 bases clipped from V and 3 bases from J, the junction kept 12 bases outside the gene matches. Germline V gives CDR1 SGHAT, CDR2 FQNNGV. CDR3 region: CASSLDPSGRRGRKETQYF. In DNA form, the CDR3 reads TGTGCCAGCAGCTTAGATCCTAGCGGGAGGAGGGGTCGGAAAGAGACCCAGTACTTC.

The chain has TRBV7-9 and TRBJ1-6; 8 positions agree with TRBD1. Germline CDR1 SEHNR, CDR2 FQNEAQ (reference sequence). The J segment lost 0 bases and the V segment lost 0 bases, leaving 7 bases of the junction unmatched. The CDR3 consists of 19 residues. The CDR3 here is CASSLATGAPSSYNSPLHF. In DNA, the CDR3 is TGTGCCAGCAGCTTAGCGACAGGGGCCCCGAGCTCCTATAATTCACCCCTCCACTTT.

The chain recombines TRBV6-5 with TRBJ2-7; weak D call: TRBD1 (5 bases). Per the germline V gene, CDR1 is MNHEY and CDR2 is SVGAGI. The CDR3 runs to 14 residues. Deletions cut 3 bases from V and 0 bases from J, with 9 bases between. The CDR3 spells CASSYEGVSYEQYF. Written as DNA, the CDR3 is TGTGCCAGCAGTTATGAAGGGGTCTCCTACGAGCAGTACTTC.

The chain has TRBV30 and TRBJ2-7, with D maybe TRBD2 (6 bases). V was trimmed by 3 bases and J by 3 bases, leaving 18 bases between them. Per the germline V gene, CDR1 is GTSNPN and CDR2 is SVGIG (reference sequence). The CDR3 totals 15 residues. CDR3: CAWSILGGPHYEQYF. CDR3 coding DNA: TGTGCCTGGAGCATATTGGGGGGACCCCACTACGAGCAGTACTTC.

The chain joins TRBV12-3 or TRBV12-4 to TRBJ2-5; D not certain. Trimming removed 0 bases at V and 5 bases at J, with 7 bases between. The CDR3 is made up of 13 amino acids. The CDR3 here is CASSLAPRETQYF. The CDR3 DNA follows: TGTGCCAGCAGTTTAGCGCCTAGGGAGACCCAGTACTTC.

The chain has TRBV10-3 and TRBJ2-4, with a weak D call TRBD2 (5 bases). Trimming left V 0 bases short and J 9 bases short, with 18 bases between. The germline CDR1 and CDR2 sequences are ENHRY and SYGVKD. The CDR3 runs to 16 residues. CDR3: CAISESEGPPQPIQYF. The DNA of the CDR3 is TGTGCCATCAGTGAGTCAGAGGGCCCGCCCCAGCCCATTCAGTACTTC.

The chain is built from TRBV14 and TRBJ2-6; D perhaps matches TRBD1 (6 bases). The CDR3 is 16 residues long. Trimming shortened V by 2 bases and J by 1 base, and 9 bases separated the two germline ends. CDR1 and CDR2 (germline): SGHDN, FVKESK. The CDR3 here is CASSQFRGSGANVLTF. CDR3 coding DNA: TGTGCCAGCAGCCAATTCAGGGGTTCTGGGGCCAACGTCCTGACTTTC.

This clone showed up just once. This chain connects TRBV24-1 to TRBJ2-3; TRBD1 aligns across 10 bases. Trimming removed 4 bases from V and 3 bases from J; junction bases left unmatched: 6. This CDR3 contains 16 residues. Germline loops: CDR1 KGHDR, CDR2 SFDVKD. CDR3 nucleotides: TGTGCCACCAGTGACCCAAGGGACAGGGGAACAGATACGCAGTATTTT. Protein sequence: CATSDPRDRGTDTQYF.

The rearrangement joins TRBV10-3 to TRBJ1-2; possible D gene TRBD1, 6 bases. V shed 2 bases and J shed 4 bases, with 11 bases lying between them. CDR3 length: 14 residues. Germline CDR1 ENHRY, CDR2 SYGVKD. CDR3 loop: CAISETTGSYGYTF. For the CDR3, the DNA is TGTGCCATCAGTGAGACGACAGGATCCTATGGCTACACCTTC.

The chain recombines TRBV19 with TRBJ1-1; D unresolved. The CDR3 spans 12 residues. Germline values: CDR1 LNHDA, CDR2 SQIVND (reference sequence). V gave up 2 bases and J gave up 8 bases, with 9 bases separating them. The CDR3 here is CASSINNREAFF. The CDR3, as DNA: TGTGCCAGTAGTATAAATAACAGAGAAGCTTTCTTT.

This clone was counted only a few times. The V call is TRBV5-4, the J call TRBJ2-2; 9 bases are shared with TRBD2. The ends lost 0 bases at V and 2 bases at J; junction bases unmatched: 2. This CDR3 spans 16 amino acids. Germline CDR1 is SGHNT and CDR2 is YYREEE (reference sequence). The CDR3 region has the DNA TGTGCCAGCAGCTTGGCTAGCGGGAAAAACACCGGGGAGCTGTTTTTT. Translation: CASSLASGKNTGELFF. Based on the CDR3 plus reference TRBV5-4 and TRBJ2-2, the full variable domain is ETGVTQSPTHLIKTRGQQVTLRCSSQSGHNTVSWYQQALGQGPQFIFQYYREEENGRGNFPPRFSGLQFPNYSSELNVNALELDDSALYLCASSLASGKNTGELFFGEGSRLTVL.

The gene calls are TRBV6-6 and TRBJ2-7, with D maybe TRBD2 (5 bases). The CDR3 totals 17 residues. With 5 bases removed from V and 2 bases from J, the gap between germline ends came to 22 bases. CDR1 MNHNY and CDR2 SVGAGI come from the germline V gene (reference sequence). CDR3 amino acids: CASSLAVGKGVAYEQYF. The CDR3 DNA is TGTGCCAGCAGTCTCGCGGTAGGGAAGGGAGTCGCCTACGAGCAGTACTTC.

V and J are TRBV19 and TRBJ1-3; D gene unclear. V lost 7 bases and J 3 bases, leaving 22 bases between the germline ends. The CDR3 is 17 amino acids. The germline CDR1 and CDR2 sequences are LNHDA and SQIVND (reference sequence). The CDR3 DNA reads as TGTGCCAGTACCGATTCCCGGTTAGGGCGGGGTGGAAACACCATATATTTT. The encoded protein is CASTDSRLGRGGNTIYF.

The DNA of the CDR3 is TGTGCCAGCAGCTCCAGGGGGCCATTGGACACCTTC. Encoded protein: CASSSRGPLDTF. The J gene is TRBJ1-2, the V gene TRBV5-8; TRBD1 agrees at 8 bases. The V segment lost 3 bases and the J segment 12 bases; nucleotides outside the gene matches: 7. This CDR3 region has 12 residues. Per germline, CDR1 SGHTS and CDR2 YDEGEE.

The chain links TRBV6-1 to TRBJ1-2; D remains unclear. V was trimmed by 1 base and J by 2 bases, leaving 8 bases between them. From germline, CDR1 is MNHNS and CDR2 SASEGT. This CDR3 is built from 14 residues. CDR3 loop: CASSEVGGNYGYTF. The CDR3 DNA follows: TGTGCCAGCAGTGAAGTAGGCGGCAACTATGGCTACACCTTC.

The V and J genes are TRBV3-1 (or the pseudogene TRBV3-2) and TRBJ2-1; 7 bases fit TRBD2. Looked up from germline, CDR1 is LGHDT and CDR2 is YNNKEL (reference sequence). V dropped 1 base and J dropped 4; count of bases not matched to a gene: 4. The CDR3 totals 15 residues. The CDR3 nucleotides read TGTGCCAGCAGCCAAGGACCTAGCGGATACAATGAGCAGTTCTTC. Translating it yields CASSQGPSGYNEQFF.

This clone was seen once. The rearrangement uses TRBV27 and TRBJ1-1; a weak D match, TRBD1 (5 bases). The ends were cut back, 5 bases at V and 3 bases at J, with 19 bases in the middle. The germline gives CDR1 MNHEY, CDR2 SMNVEV (reference sequence). The CDR3 spans 16 residues. The chain's CDR3 is CASSLSPGFRDTEAFF. CDR3 nucleotide sequence: TGTGCCAGCAGTCTCTCCCCTGGGTTCAGGGACACTGAAGCTTTCTTT.

The rearrangement links TRBV7-8 to TRBJ2-1; 15 bases align to TRBD2. With 5 bases clipped from V and 7 bases from J, the junction kept 6 bases outside the gene matches. Germline V gives CDR1 SGHVS, CDR2 FQNEAQ. The CDR3 runs 16 residues. The CDR3 is CASSAWTSGRENEQFF. The DNA of the CDR3 is TGTGCCAGCAGCGCCTGGACTAGCGGGAGGGAGAATGAGCAGTTCTTC.

The chain joins TRBV11-3 to TRBJ2-7; unclear D gene. Per the germline V gene, CDR1 is SGHNT and CDR2 is YENEEA. CDR3 length: 12 amino acids. V lost 3 bases and J lost 2, with 5 bases in between. The DNA for the CDR3 is TGTGCCAGCAGCTTGCAGGCCTACGAGCAGTACTTC. Residues: CASSLQAYEQYF.